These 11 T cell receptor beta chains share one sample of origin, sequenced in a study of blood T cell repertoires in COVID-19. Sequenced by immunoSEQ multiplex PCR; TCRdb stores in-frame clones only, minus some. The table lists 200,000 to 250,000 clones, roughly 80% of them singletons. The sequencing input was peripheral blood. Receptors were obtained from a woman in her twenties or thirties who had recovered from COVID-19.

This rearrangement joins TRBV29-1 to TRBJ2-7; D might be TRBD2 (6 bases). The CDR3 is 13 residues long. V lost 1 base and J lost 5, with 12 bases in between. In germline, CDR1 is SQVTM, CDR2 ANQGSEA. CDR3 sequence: CSVEAGALNEQYF. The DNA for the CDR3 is TGCAGCGTTGAAGCGGGAGCTTTAAACGAGCAGTACTTC.

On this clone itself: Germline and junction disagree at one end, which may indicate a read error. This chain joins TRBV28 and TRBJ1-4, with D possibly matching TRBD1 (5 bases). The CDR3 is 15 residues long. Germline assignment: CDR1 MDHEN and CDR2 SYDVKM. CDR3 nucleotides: TGTGCCAGCAGTTCAGACCTGGGGAGGGGTGAACAACTGTTTTTT. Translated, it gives CASSSDLGRGEQLFF.

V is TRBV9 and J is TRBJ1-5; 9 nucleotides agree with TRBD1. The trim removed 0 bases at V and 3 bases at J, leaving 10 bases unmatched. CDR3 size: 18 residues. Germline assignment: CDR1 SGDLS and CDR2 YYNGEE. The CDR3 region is CASSVANFRDRDNQPQHF. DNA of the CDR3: TGTGCCAGCAGCGTAGCTAACTTCCGGGACAGGGACAATCAGCCCCAGCATTTT.

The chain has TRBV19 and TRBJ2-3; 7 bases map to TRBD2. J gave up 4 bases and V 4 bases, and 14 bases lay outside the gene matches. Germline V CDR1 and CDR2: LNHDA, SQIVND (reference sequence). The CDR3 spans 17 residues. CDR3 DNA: TGTGCCAGTAGTAGTCGCTCGGGGAGGGAGGTGGCAGATACGCAGTATTTT. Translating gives CASSSRSGREVADTQYF. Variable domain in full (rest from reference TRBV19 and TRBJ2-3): DGGITQSPKYLFRKEGQNVTLSCEQNLNHDAMYWYRQDPGQGLRLIYYSQIVNDFQKGDIAEGYSVSREKKESFPLTVTSAQKNPTAFYLCASSSRSGREVADTQYFGPGTRLTVL.

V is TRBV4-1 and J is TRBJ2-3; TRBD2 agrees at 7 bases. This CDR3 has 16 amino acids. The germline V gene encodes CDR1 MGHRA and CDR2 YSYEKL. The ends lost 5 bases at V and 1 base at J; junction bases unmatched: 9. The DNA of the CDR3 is TGCGCCAGCAGCTTGAGGGACGCGGGAGGCACAGATACGCAGTATTTT. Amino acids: CASSLRDAGGTDTQYF.

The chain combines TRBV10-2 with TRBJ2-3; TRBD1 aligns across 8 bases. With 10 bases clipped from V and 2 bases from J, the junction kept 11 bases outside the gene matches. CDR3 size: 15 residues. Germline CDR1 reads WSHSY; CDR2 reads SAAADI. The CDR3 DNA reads TGCGCCATCAAGATGGGGACAGGCTACACAGATACGCAGTATTTT. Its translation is CAIKMGTGYTDTQYF.

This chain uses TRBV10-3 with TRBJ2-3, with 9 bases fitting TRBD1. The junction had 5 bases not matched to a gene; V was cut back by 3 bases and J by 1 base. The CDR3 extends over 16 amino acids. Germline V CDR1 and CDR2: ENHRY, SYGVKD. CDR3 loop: CAISDFGDRGTDTQYF. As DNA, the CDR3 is TGTGCCATCAGTGACTTCGGGGACAGGGGCACAGATACGCAGTATTTT.

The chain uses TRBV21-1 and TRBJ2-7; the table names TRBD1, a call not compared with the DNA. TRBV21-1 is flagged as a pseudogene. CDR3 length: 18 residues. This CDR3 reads CASSKSTDIRFLGSEQYF. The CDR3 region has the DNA TGTGCCAGCAGCAAATCGACCGACATCCGTTTTTTGGGCAGCGAGCAGTACTTC.

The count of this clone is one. The chain's CDR3 is CASSASGEGYTQYF. CDR3 coding DNA: TGCGCCAGCAGCGCTAGCGGGGAGGGATATACGCAGTATTTT. The V and J genes are TRBV5-1 and TRBJ2-3; 9 bases map to TRBD2. The trim removed 4 bases at V and 7 bases at J, leaving 7 bases unmatched. This CDR3 has 14 amino acids. Germline V CDR1 and CDR2: SGHRS, YFSETQ.

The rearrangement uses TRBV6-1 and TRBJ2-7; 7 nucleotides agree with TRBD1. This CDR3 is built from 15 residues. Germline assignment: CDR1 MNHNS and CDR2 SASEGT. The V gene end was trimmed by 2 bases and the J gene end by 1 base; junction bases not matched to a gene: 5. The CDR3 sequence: CASSERTGNSYEQYF. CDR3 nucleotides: TGTGCCAGCAGTGAAAGGACAGGAAATTCCTACGAGCAGTACTTC.

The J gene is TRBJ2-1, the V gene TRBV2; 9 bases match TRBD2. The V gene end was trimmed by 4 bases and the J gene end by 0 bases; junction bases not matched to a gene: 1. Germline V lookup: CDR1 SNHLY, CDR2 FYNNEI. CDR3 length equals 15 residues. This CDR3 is CASSGSGGSYNEQFF. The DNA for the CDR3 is TGTGCCAGCAGTGGTAGCGGGGGCTCCTACAATGAGCAGTTCTTC.